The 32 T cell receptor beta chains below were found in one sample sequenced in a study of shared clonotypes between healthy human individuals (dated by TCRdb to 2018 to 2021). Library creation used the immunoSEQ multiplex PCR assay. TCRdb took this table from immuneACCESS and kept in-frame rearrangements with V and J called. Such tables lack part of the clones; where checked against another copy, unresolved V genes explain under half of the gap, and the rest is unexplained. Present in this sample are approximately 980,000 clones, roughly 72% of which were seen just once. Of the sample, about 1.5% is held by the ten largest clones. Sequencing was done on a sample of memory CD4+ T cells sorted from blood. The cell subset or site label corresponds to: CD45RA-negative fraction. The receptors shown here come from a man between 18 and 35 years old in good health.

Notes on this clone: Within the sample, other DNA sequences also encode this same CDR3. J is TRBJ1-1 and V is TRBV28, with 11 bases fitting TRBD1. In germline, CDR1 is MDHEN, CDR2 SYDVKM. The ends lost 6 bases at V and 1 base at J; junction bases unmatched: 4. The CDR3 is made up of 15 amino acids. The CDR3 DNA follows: TGTGCCAGCAGAGGACAGGGGGCGGGGAACACTGAAGCTTTCTTT. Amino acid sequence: CASRGQGAGNTEAFF.

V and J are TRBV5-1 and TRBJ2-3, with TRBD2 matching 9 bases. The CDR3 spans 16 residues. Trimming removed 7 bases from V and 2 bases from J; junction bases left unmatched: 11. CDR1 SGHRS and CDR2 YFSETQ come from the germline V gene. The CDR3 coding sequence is TGCGCCAGCGGCCGGATTAGCGGGGGTTTCACAGATACGCAGTATTTT. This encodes CASGRISGGFTDTQYF.

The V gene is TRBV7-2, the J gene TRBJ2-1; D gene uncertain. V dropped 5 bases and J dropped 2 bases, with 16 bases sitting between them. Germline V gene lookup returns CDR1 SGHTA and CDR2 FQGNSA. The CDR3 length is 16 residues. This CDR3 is CASSQASTQTYNEQFF. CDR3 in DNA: TGTGCCAGCAGCCAAGCATCTACCCAAACCTACAATGAGCAGTTCTTC. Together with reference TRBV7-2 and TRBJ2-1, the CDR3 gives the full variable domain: GAGVSQSPSNKVTEKGKDVELRCDPISGHTALYWYRQSLGQGLEFLIYFQGNSAPDKSGLPSDRFSAERTGGSVSTLTIQRTQQEDSAVYLCASSQASTQTYNEQFFGPGTRLTVL.

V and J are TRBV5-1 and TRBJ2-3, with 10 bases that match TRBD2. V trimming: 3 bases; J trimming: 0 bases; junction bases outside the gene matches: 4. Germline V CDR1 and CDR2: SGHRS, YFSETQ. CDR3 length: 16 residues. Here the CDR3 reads CASSSSGGHSTDTQYF. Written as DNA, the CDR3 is TGCGCCAGCAGCTCTAGCGGGGGCCATAGCACAGATACGCAGTATTTT.

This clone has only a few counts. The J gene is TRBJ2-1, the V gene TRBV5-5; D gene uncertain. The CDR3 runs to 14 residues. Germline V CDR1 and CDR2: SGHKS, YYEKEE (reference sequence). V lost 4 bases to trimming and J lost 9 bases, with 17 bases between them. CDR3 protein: CASSGVGSGGEQFF. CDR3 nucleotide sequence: TGTGCCAGCAGCGGGGTAGGCTCGGGCGGTGAGCAGTTCTTC. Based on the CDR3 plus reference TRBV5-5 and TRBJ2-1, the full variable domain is DAGVTQSPTHLIKTRGQQVTLRCSPISGHKSVSWYQQVLGQGPQFIFQYYEKEERGRGNFPDRFSARQFPNYSSELNVNALLLGDSALYLCASSGVGSGGEQFFGPGTRLTVL.

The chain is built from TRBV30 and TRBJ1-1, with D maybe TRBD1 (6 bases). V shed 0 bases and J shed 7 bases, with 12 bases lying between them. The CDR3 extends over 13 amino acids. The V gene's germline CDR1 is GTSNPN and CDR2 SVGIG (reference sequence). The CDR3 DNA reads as TGTGCCTGGAGTGTATCAGGGGCCGGTGAAGCTTTCTTT. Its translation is CAWSVSGAGEAFF.

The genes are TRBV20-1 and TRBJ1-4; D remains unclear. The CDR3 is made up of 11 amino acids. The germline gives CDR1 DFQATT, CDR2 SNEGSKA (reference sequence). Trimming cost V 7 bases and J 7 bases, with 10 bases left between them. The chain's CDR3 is CSVPEFEKLFF. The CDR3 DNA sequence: TGCAGTGTACCCGAATTTGAAAAACTGTTTTTT.

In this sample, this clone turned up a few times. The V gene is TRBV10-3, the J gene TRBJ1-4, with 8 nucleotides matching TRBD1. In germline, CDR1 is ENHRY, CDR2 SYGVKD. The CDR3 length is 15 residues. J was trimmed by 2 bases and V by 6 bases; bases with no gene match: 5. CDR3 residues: CAIRDREGTNEKLFF. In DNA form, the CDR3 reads TGTGCCATCAGGGACAGGGAGGGTACTAATGAAAAACTGTTTTTT.

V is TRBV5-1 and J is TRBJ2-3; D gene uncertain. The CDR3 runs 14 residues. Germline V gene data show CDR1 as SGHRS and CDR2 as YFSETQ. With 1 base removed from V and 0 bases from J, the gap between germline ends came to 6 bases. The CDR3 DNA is TGCGCCAGCAGCTTGAGATCTAGCACAGATACGCAGTATTTT. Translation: CASSLRSSTDTQYF.

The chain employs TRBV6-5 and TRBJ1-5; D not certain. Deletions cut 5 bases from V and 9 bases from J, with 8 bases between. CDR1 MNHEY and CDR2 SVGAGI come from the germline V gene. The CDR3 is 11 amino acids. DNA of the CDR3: TGTGCCAGCAGTGAGAGTGCGCCCCAGCATTTT. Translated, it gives CASSESAPQHF.

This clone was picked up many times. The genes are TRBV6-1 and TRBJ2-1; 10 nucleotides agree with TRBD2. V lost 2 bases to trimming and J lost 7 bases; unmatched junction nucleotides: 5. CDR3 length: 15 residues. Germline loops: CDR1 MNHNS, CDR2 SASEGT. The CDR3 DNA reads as TGTGCCAGCAGTGAAATTTGGACTAGCGGAAATGAGCAGTTCTTC. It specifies CASSEIWTSGNEQFF.

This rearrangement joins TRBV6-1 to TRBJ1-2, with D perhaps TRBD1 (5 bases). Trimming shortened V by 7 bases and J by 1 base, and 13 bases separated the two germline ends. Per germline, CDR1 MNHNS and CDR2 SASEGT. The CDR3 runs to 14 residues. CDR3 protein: CASNERRGNYGYTF. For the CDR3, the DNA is TGTGCCAGCAACGAAAGGAGGGGTAACTATGGCTACACCTTC.

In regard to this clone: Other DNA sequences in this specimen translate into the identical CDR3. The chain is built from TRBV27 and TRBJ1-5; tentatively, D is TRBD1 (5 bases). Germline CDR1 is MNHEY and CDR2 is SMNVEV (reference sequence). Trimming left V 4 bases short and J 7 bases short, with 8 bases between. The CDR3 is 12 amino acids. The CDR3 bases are TGTGCCAGCAGTTCCCCAGGGCAGCCCCAGCATTTT. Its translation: CASSSPGQPQHF.

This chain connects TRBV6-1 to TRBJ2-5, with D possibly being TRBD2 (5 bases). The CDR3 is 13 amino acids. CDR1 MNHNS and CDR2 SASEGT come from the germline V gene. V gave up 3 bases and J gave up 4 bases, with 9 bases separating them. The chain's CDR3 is CASSDQAGETQYF. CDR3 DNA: TGTGCCAGCAGTGATCAGGCGGGAGAGACCCAGTACTTC.

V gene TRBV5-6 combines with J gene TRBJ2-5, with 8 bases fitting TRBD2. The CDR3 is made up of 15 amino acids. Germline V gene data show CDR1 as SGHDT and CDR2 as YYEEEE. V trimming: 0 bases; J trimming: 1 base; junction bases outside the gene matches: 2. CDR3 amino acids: CASSLELAAQETQYF. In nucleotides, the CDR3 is TGTGCCAGCAGCTTGGAACTAGCGGCCCAAGAGACCCAGTACTTC.

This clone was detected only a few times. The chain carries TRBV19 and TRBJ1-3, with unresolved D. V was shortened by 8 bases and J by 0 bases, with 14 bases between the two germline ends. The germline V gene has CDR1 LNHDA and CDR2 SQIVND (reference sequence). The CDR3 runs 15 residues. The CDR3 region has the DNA TGTGCCAGTTCACTTCAGCGGAGCTCTGGAAACACCATATATTTT. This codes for CASSLQRSSGNTIYF.

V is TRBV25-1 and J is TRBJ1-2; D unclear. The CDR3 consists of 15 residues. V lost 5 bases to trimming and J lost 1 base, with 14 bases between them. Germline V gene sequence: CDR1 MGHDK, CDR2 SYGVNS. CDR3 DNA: TGTGCCAGCAGTAACACCCGGAACAATAACTATGGCTACACCTTC. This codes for CASSNTRNNNYGYTF.

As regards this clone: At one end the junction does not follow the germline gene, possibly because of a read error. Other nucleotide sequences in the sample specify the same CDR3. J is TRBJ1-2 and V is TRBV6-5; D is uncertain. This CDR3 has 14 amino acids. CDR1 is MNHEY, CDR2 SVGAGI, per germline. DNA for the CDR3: TGTGCCAGCAGTTACTCGAGTGACGACTACGGCTACACCTTC. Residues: CASSYSSDDYGYTF.

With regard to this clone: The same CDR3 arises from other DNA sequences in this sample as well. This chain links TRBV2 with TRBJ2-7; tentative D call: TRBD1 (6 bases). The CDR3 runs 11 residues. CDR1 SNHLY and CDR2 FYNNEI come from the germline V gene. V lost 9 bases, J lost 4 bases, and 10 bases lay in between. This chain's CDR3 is CASRGFYEQYF. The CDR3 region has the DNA TGTGCCAGTAGGGGGTTTTACGAGCAGTACTTC.

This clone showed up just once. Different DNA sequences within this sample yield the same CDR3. Written as DNA, the CDR3 is TGTGCCAGCAGTCCGAGGGACCGACCTAACTATGGCTACACCTTC. This sequence encodes CASSPRDRPNYGYTF. This chain links TRBV27 with TRBJ1-2; D might be TRBD1 (5 bases). There are 15 residues in the CDR3. CDR1 and CDR2 (germline): MNHEY, SMNVEV (reference sequence). The V end was cut by 5 bases, the J end by 0 bases, with 13 bases between.

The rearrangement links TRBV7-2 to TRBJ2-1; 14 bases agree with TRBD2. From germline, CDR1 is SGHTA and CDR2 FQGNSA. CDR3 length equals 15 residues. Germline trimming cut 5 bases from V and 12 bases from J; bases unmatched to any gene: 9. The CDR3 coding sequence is TGTGCCAGCAGCCCGACTAGCGGGAGGGACACGGGGCAGTTCTTC. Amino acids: CASSPTSGRDTGQFF.

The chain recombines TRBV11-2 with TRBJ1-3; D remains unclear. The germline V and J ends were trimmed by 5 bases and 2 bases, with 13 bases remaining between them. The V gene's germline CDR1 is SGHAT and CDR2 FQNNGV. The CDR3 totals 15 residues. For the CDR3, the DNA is TGTGCCAGCAGCAAAGACGGAGTAACTGGAAACACCATATATTTT. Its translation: CASSKDGVTGNTIYF.

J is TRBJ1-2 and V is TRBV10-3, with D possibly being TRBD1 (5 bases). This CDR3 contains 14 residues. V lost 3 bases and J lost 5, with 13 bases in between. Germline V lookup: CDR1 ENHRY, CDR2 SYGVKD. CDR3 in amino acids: CAISEGTAPYGYTF. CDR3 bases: TGTGCCATCAGTGAAGGGACCGCGCCTTATGGCTACACCTTC.

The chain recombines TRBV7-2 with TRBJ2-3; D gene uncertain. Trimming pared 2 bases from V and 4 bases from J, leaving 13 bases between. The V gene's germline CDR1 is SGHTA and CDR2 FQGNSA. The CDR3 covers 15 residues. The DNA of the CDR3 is TGTGCCAGCAGCTTACTCGACTTCGGCCCAGATACGCAGTATTTT. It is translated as CASSLLDFGPDTQYF. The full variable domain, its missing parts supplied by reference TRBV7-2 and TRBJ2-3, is GAGVSQSPSNKVTEKGKDVELRCDPISGHTALYWYRQSLGQGLEFLIYFQGNSAPDKSGLPSDRFSAERTGGSVSTLTIQRTQQEDSAVYLCASSLLDFGPDTQYFGPGTRLTVL.

CDR3 DNA sequence: TGTGCCTGGGGCGTTGGGACTTATAACACCGGGGAGCTGTTTTTT. Residues: CAWGVGTYNTGELFF. This chain links TRBV30 with TRBJ2-2, with D possibly TRBD2 on 6 matching bases. The CDR3 covers 15 residues. CDR1 and CDR2 (germline): GTSNPN, SVGIG (reference sequence). With 5 bases removed from V and 2 bases from J, the gap between germline ends came to 15 bases.

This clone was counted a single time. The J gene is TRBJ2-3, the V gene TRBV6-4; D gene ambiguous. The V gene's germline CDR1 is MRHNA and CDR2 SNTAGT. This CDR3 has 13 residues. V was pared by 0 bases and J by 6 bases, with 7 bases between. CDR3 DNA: TGTGCCAGCAGTGACTCGTACGGGGATACGCAGTATTTT. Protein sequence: CASSDSYGDTQYF.

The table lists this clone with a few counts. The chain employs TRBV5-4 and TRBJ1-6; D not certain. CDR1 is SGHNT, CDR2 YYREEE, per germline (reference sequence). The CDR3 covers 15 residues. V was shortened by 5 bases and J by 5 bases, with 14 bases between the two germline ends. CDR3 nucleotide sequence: TGTGCCAGCAGTTCTACCGACGGGCATAATTCACCCCTCCACTTT. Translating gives CASSSTDGHNSPLHF.

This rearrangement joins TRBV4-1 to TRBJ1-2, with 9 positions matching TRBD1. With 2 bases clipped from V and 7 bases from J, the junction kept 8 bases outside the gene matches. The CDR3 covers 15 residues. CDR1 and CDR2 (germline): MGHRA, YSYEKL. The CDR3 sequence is CASSQNIQGAGGYTF. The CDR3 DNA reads TGCGCCAGCAGCCAAAACATACAGGGGGCCGGTGGCTACACCTTC.

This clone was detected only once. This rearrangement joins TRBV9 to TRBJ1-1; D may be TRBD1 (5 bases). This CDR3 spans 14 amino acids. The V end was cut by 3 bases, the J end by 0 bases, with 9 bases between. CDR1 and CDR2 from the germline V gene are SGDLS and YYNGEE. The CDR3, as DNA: TGTGCCAGCAGCGGACAGTCTATGAACACTGAAGCTTTCTTT. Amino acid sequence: CASSGQSMNTEAFF.

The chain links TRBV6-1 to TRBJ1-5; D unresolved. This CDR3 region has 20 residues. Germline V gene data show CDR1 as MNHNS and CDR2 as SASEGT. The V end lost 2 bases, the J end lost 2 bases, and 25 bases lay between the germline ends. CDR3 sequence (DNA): TGTGCCAGCAGTGAAAGGTCCCGGGTATCGGCGGGGAGTGGCAATCAGCCCCAGCATTTT. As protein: CASSERSRVSAGSGNQPQHF.

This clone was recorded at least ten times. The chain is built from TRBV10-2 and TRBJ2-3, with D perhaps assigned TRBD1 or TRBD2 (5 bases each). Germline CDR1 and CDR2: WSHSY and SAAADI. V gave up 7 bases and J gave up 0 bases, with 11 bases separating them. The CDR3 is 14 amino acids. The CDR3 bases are TGCGCCAGCAAAAGGGACGGAAGCACAGATACGCAGTATTTT. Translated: CASKRDGSTDTQYF.

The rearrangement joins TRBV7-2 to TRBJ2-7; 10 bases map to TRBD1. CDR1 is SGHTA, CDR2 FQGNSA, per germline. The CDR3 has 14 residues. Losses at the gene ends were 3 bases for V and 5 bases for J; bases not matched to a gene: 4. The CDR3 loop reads CASSFDRGRDEQYF. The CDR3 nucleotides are TGTGCCAGCAGCTTCGACAGGGGGCGAGACGAGCAGTACTTC.